Below are 3 T cell receptor beta chains sequenced from a single sample in a study of response to subunit inactivated influenza vaccine. From the RT-PCR reads, TCRdb called clonotypes with MiXCR, one entry per CDR3 protein. Of 250,000 to 350,000 distinct CDR3 sequences listed, about 20% were seen once; the top ten hold under 13%. The sequencing used PBMCs from blood, collected approximately 22 months after vaccination. The receptors derive from a man between 50 and 75 years old who received an inactivated influenza vaccine.

The table lists this clonotype with a few counts. The chain combines TRBV12-3 or TRBV12-4 with TRBJ2-1, with D hard to call. V dropped 8 bases and J dropped 8 bases, with 13 bases sitting between them. The CDR3 consists of 12 residues. CDR3 sequence: CASARALYEQFF. DNA for the CDR3: TGTGCCAGCGCCCGAGCGTTGTATGAGCAGTTCTTC.

In this sample, this clonotype turned up a few times. This sequence joins TRBV3-1 and TRBJ1-1; D is undetermined. CDR3 length equals 13 residues. Germline CDR1 is LGHDT and CDR2 is YNNKEL (reference sequence). With 2 bases removed from V and 2 bases from J, the gap between germline ends came to 6 bases. The CDR3 DNA reads as TGTGCCAGCAGCCAAACCCGCAACACTGAAGCTTTCTTT. Protein: CASSQTRNTEAFF.

This clonotype was recorded many times. The chain is built from TRBV12-3 or TRBV12-4 and TRBJ1-1, with TRBD1 matching over 7 bases. This CDR3 comprises 15 residues. The ends lost 5 bases at V and 4 bases at J; junction bases unmatched: 10. This CDR3 is CASSPQGTGLTEAFF. The CDR3 region has the DNA TGTGCCAGCAGTCCACAGGGGACGGGTCTCACTGAAGCTTTCTTT.